This T cell receptor (beta chain) was recovered during a study of blood T cell repertoires in COVID-19. Study in general: The samples span acute and convalescent COVID-19 from the United States, Italy and Spain.

Original processing methods: Amplified reference gene primers provided the basis for estimating nucleated cell counts. TCRdb's copy holds only in-frame clones and misses some; the assay was immunoSEQ multiplex PCR. V, J and clone size derive from that table, while D and trimming were established from the DNA sequence. The table records tens of thousands of clones, 85% of them present only once. This clone was counted a few times. The trim removed 4 bases at V and 7 bases at J, leaving 11 bases unmatched. The germline gives CDR1 SGHAT, CDR2 FQNNGV. This CDR3 comprises 17 residues. The chain links TRBV11-2 to TRBJ2-1, with 12 bases fitting TRBD2. Sequencing was performed on peripheral blood. This sequence originates from a human donor with acute or convalescent COVID-19. The donor label of this sample is uncertain. The DNA for the CDR3 is TGTGCCAGCAGCTCTCACGGGTTGACTAGCGGGAGAAATGAGCAGTTCTTC. It yields the protein CASSSHGLTSGRNEQFF.